The clone carrying this T cell receptor beta chain was seen ten or more times. Amplification of TCR alpha and beta CDR3 regions from RNA used iRepertoire nested multiplex PCR. One-step reverse transcription and amplification started from roughly 100-400 ng of tissue mRNA or PBMC total RNA. MiXCR, run by TCRdb on the multiplex PCR reads, gives a single entry per CDR3 protein. The table has approximately 100,000 distinct CDR3 sequences, approximately 26% seen once. The sample comes from a study of glioma-infiltrating T cells. This TCR was sampled from a human donor with low-grade glioma or glioblastoma, undergoing nonglioma brain surgery, or in good health (not recorded which). Sequencing was performed on glioma tissue, nonneoplastic brain tissue, or PBMCs (not recorded which).

Here the CDR3 reads CASSRLLNTEAFF. CDR3 nucleotides: TGCGCCAGCAGTAGACTCCTGAACACTGAAGCTTTCTTT. The chain links TRBV5-1 to TRBJ1-1, with D uncertain. Trimming removed 5 bases from V and 0 bases from J, with 8 bases in between. CDR3 length: 13 residues. The germline V gene has CDR1 SGHRS and CDR2 YFSETQ.